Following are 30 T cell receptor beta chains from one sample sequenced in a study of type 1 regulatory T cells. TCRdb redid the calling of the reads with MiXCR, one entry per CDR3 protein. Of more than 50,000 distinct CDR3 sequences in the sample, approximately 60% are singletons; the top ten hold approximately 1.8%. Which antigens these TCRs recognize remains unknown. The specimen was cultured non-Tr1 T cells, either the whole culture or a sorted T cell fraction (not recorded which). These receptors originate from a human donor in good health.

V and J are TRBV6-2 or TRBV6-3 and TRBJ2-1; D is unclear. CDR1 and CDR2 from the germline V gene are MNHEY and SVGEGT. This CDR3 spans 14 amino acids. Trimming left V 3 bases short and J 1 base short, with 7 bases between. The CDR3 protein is CASSYLGSYNEQFF. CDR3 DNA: TGTGCCAGCAGTTATTTAGGATCCTACAATGAGCAGTTCTTC.

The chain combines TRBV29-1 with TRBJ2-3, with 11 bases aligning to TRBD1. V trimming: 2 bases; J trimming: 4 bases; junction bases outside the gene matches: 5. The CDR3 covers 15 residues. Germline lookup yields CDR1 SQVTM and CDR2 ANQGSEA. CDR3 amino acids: CSVERTGGTADTQYF. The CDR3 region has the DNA TGCAGCGTTGAAAGGACAGGGGGCACGGCAGATACGCAGTATTTT.

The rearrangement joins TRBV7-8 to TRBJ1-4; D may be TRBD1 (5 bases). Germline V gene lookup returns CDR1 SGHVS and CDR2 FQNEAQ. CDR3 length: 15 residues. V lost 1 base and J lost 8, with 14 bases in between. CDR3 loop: CASSLVMGPREKLFF. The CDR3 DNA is TGTGCCAGCAGCTTAGTTATGGGGCCACGGGAAAAACTGTTTTTT.

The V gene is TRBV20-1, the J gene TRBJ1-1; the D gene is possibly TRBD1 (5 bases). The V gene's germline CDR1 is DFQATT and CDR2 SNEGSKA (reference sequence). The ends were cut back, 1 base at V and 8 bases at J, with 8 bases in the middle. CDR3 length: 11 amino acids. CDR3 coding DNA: TGCAGTGCTAGAGGGGCAGGGGAAGCTTTCTTT. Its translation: CSARGAGEAFF.

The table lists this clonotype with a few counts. The chain's CDR3 is CAIRGESNQPQHF. CDR3 nucleotide sequence: TGTGCCATCAGGGGGGAGAGCAATCAGCCCCAGCATTTT. This rearrangement joins TRBV10-3 to TRBJ1-5, with D possibly matching TRBD1 (5 bases). Germline V gene data show CDR1 as ENHRY and CDR2 as SYGVKD. The V and J ends lost 6 bases and 1 base respectively, with 7 bases between them. The CDR3 spans 13 residues.

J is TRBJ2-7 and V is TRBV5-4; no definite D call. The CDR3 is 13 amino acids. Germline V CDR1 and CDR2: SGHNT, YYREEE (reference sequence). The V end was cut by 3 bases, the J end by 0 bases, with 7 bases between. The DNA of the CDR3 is TGTGCCAGCAGCTATACCGACTCCTACGAGCAGTACTTC. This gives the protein CASSYTDSYEQYF.

The CDR3 nucleotides read TGTGCCAGCAGGGCCGGGACAGGGGGAACAGATACGCAGTATTTT. This encodes CASRAGTGGTDTQYF. The V and J genes are TRBV7-9 and TRBJ2-3; TRBD1 agrees at 11 bases. Germline V lookup: CDR1 SEHNR, CDR2 FQNEAQ (reference sequence). Trimming removed 6 bases from V and 3 bases from J; junction bases left unmatched: 5. The CDR3 spans 15 residues.

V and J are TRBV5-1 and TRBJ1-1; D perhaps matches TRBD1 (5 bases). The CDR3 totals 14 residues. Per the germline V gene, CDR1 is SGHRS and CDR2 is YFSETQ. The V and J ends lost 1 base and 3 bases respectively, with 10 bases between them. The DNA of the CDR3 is TGCGCCAGCAGCTTGTCAGGGCGGGACACTGAAGCTTTCTTT. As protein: CASSLSGRDTEAFF.

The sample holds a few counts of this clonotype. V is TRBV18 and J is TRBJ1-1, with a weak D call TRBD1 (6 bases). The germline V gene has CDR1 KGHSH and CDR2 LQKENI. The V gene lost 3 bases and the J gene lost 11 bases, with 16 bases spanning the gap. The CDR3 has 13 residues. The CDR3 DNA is TGTGCCAGCTCACCCCGACAGGAATCAGAGGCTTTCTTT. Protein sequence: CASSPRQESEAFF.

CDR3 sequence reads: CSVTGANTGELFF. CDR3 nucleotide sequence: TGCAGCGTTACGGGAGCAAACACCGGGGAGCTGTTTTTT. The chain has TRBV29-1 and TRBJ2-2; possible D gene TRBD2, 6 bases. Germline V gene sequence: CDR1 SQVTM, CDR2 ANQGSEA. This CDR3 has 13 amino acids. Between the trimmed V and J ends, which lost 5 bases and 2 bases, there was a span of 9 bases.

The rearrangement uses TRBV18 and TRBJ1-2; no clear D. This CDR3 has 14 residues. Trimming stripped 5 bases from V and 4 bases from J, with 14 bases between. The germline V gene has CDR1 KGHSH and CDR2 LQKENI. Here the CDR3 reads CASSADTARYGYTF. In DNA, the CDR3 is TGTGCCAGCTCAGCCGACACGGCCCGCTATGGCTACACCTTC.

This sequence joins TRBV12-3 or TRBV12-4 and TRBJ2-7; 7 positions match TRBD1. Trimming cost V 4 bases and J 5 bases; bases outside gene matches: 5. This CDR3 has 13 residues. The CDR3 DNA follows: TGTGCCAGCAGTTGGCAGGGGGTCCACGAGCAGTACTTC. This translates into CASSWQGVHEQYF.

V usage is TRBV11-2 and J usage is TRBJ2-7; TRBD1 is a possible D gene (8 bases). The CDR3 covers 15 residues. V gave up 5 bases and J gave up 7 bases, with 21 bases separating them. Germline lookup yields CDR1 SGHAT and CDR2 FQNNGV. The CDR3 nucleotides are TGTGCCAGCAGCCCCCCTGACAGGGGAGCGGGGGAGCAGTACTTC. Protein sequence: CASSPPDRGAGEQYF.

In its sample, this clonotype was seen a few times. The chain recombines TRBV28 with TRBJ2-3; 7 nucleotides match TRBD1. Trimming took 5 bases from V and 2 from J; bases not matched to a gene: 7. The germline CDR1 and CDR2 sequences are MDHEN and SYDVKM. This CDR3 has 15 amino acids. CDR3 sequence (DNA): TGTGCCAGCAGTATCACAGGGGCCCCCACAGATACGCAGTATTTT. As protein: CASSITGAPTDTQYF. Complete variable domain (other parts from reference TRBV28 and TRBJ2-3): DVKVTQSSRYLVKRTGEKVFLECVQDMDHENMFWYRQDPGLGLRLIYFSYDVKMKEKGDIPEGYSVSREKKERFSLILESASTNQTSMYLCASSITGAPTDTQYFGPGTRLTVL.

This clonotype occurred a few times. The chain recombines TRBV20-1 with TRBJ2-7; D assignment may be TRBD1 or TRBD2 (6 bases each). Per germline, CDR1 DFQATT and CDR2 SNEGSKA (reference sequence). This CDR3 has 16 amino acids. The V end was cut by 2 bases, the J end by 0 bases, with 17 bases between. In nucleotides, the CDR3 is TGCAGTGCTAGACCCCAAGGCGGGACAATCTCCTACGAGCAGTACTTC. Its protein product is CSARPQGGTISYEQYF.

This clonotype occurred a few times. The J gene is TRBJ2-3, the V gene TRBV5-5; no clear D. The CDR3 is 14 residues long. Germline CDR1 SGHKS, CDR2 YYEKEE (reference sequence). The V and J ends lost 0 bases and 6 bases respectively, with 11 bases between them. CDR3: CASSLGPSVDTQYF. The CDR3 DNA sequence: TGTGCCAGCAGCTTGGGACCCTCTGTCGATACGCAGTATTTT. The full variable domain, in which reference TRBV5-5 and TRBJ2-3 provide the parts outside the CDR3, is DAGVTQSPTHLIKTRGQQVTLRCSPISGHKSVSWYQQVLGQGPQFIFQYYEKEERGRGNFPDRFSARQFPNYSSELNVNALLLGDSALYLCASSLGPSVDTQYFGPGTRLTVL.

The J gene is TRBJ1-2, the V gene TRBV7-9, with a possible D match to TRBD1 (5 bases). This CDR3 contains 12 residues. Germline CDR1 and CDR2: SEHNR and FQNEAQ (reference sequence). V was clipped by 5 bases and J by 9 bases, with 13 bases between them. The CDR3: CASSPGADSYTF. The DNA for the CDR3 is TGTGCCAGCAGCCCCGGGGCCGACAGCTACACCTTC.

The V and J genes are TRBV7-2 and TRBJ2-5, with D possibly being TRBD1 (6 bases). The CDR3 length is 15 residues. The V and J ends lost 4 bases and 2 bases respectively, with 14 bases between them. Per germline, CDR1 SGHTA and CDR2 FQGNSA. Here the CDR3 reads CASSSPPTGQETQYF. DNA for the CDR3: TGTGCCAGCAGCTCCCCCCCGACAGGACAAGAGACCCAGTACTTC. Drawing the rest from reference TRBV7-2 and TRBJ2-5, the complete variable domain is GAGVSQSPSNKVTEKGKDVELRCDPISGHTALYWYRQSLGQGLEFLIYFQGNSAPDKSGLPSDRFSAERTGGSVSTLTIQRTQQEDSAVYLCASSSPPTGQETQYFGPGTRLLVL.

CDR3: CATSRDFGQDYSIQGYTF. In nucleotides, the CDR3 is TGTGCCACCAGCAGAGATTTCGGGCAAGACTACTCCATTCAGGGCTACACCTTC. V and J are TRBV15 and TRBJ1-2; D gene ambiguous. The V gene's germline CDR1 is LNHNV and CDR2 YYDKDF (reference sequence). With 0 bases removed from V and 8 bases from J, the gap between germline ends came to 25 bases. The CDR3 runs 18 residues.

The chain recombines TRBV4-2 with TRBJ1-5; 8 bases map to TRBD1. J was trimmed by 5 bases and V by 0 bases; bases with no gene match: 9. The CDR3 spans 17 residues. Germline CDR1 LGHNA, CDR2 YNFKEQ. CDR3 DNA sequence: TGTGCCAGCAGCCAAGATACCGACGGGACAGGACATCAGCCCCAGCATTTT. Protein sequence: CASSQDTDGTGHQPQHF.

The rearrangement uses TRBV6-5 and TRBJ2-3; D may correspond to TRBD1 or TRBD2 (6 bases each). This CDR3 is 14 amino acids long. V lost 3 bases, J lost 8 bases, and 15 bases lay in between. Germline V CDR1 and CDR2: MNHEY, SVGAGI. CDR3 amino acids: CASSYGGQYGTQYF. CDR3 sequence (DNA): TGTGCCAGCAGTTATGGGGGGCAGTATGGTACGCAGTATTTT.

The CDR3 here is CASSGQGIDIQYF. The CDR3 coding sequence is TGTGCCAGCAGTGGACAGGGGATAGACATTCAGTACTTC. The V and J genes are TRBV6-2 or TRBV6-3 and TRBJ2-4, with 9 nucleotides matching TRBD1. The germline gives CDR1 MNHEY, CDR2 SVGEGT. The CDR3 has 13 residues. Trimming took 5 bases from V and 8 from J; bases not matched to a gene: 4.

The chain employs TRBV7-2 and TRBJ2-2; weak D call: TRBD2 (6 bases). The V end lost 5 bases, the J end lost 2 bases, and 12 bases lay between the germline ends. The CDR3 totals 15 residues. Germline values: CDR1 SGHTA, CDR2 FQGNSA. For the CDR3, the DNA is TGTGCCAGCAGCACGGGGACTTTCAACACCGGGGAGCTGTTTTTT. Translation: CASSTGTFNTGELFF.

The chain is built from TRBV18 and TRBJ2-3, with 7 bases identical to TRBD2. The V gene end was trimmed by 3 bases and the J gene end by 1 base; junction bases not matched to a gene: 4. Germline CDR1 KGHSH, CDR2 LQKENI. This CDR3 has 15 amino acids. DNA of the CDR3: TGTGCCAGCTCACCCTCTAGCGGAGGCACAGATACGCAGTATTTT. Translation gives CASSPSSGGTDTQYF.

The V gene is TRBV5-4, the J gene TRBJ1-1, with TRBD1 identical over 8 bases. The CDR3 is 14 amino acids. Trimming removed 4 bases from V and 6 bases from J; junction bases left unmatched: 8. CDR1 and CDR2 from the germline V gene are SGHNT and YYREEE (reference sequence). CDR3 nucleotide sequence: TGTGCCAGCAGCCCTGGACAGGGCGTCTCTGAAGCTTTCTTT. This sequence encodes CASSPGQGVSEAFF.

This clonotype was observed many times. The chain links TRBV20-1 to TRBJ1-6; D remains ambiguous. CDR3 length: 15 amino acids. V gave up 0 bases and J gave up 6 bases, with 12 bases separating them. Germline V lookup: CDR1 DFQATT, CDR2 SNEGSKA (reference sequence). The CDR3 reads CSARDYGRPNSPLHF. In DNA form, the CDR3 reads TGCAGTGCTAGAGATTACGGACGCCCTAATTCACCCCTCCACTTT.

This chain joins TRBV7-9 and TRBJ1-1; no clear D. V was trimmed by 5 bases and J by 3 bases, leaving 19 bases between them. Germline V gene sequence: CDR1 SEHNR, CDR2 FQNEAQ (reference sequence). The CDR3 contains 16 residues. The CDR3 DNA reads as TGTGCCAGCAGCCCCCGACTTGGGGATTTGGACACTGAAGCTTTCTTT. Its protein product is CASSPRLGDLDTEAFF.

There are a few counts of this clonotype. CDR3 in DNA: TGTGCCAGCAGCCAAGGACTAGCGGGGACAGATACGCAGTATTTT. Translating it yields CASSQGLAGTDTQYF. V gene TRBV3-2 combines with J gene TRBJ2-3; the D call in the table, TRBD2, was not verified against the DNA. TRBV3-2 is reported as a pseudogene. CDR3 size: 15 residues.

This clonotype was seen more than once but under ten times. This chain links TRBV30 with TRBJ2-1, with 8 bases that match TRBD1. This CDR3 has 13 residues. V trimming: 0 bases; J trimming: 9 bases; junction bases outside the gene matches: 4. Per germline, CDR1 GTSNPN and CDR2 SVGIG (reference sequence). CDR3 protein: CAWSVSGGVEQFF. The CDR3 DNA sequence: TGTGCCTGGAGTGTATCAGGGGGCGTTGAGCAGTTCTTC. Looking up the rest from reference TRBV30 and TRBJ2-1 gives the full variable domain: SQTIHQWPATLVQPVGSPLSLECTVEGTSNPNLYWYRQAAGRGLQLLFYSVGIGQISSEVPQNLSASRPQDRQFILSSKKLLLSDSGFYLCAWSVSGGVEQFFGPGTRLTVL.

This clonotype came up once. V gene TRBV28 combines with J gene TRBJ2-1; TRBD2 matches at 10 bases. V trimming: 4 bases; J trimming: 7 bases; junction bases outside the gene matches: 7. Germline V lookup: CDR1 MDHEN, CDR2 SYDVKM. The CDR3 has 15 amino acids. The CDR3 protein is CASSSLAGVRNEQFF. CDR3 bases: TGTGCCAGCAGTTCCCTAGCGGGAGTGAGGAATGAGCAGTTCTTC.